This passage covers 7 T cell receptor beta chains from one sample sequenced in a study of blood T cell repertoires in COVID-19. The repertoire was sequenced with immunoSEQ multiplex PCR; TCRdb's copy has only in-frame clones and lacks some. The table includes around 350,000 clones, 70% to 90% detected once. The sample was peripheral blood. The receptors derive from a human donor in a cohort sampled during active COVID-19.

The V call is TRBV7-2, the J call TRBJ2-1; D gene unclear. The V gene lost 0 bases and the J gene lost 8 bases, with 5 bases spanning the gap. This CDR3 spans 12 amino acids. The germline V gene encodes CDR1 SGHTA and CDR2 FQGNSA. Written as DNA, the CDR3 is TGTGCCAGCAGCTTAGCGGCTTATGAGCAGTTCTTC. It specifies CASSLAAYEQFF.

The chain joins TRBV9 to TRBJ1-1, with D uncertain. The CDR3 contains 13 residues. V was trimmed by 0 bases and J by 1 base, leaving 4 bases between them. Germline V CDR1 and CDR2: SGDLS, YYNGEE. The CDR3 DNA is TGTGCCAGCAGCGTAGAGAGGAACACTGAAGCTTTCTTT. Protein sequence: CASSVERNTEAFF.

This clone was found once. The CDR3 is CASIAGDEQFF. The CDR3 DNA reads TGTGCCAGTATTGCGGGCGATGAGCAGTTCTTC. The V call is TRBV19, the J call TRBJ2-1, with D possibly being TRBD2 (5 bases). This CDR3 is built from 11 residues. CDR1 and CDR2 (germline): LNHDA, SQIVND (reference sequence). The V and J ends lost 7 bases and 8 bases respectively, with 9 bases between them.

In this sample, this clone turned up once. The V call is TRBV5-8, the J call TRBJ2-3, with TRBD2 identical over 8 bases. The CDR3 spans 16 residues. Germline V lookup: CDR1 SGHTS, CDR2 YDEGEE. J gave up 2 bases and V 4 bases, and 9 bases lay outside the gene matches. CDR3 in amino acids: CASSHYGLATTDTQYF. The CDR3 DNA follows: TGTGCCAGCAGCCATTACGGACTAGCCACCACAGATACGCAGTATTTT.

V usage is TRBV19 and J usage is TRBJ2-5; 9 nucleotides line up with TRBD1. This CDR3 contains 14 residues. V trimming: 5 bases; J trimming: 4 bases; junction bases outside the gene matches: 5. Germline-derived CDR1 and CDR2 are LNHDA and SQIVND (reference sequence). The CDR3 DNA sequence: TGTGCCAGTAGTGTCACAGGGGGCAGAGAGACCCAGTACTTC. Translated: CASSVTGGRETQYF.

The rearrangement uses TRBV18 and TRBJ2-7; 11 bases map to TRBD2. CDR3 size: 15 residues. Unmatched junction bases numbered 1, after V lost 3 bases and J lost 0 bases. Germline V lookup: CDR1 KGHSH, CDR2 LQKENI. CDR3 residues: CASSPSGGASYEQYF. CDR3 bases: TGTGCCAGCTCACCTAGCGGGGGGGCCTCCTACGAGCAGTACTTC.

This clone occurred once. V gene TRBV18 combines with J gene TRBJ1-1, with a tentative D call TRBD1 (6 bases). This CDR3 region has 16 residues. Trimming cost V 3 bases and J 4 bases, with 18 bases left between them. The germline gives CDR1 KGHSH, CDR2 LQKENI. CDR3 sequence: CASSPPGSRGVTEAFF. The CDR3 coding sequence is TGTGCCAGCTCACCTCCCGGGTCCAGGGGTGTCACTGAAGCTTTCTTT.